This TCR beta chain comes out of a study of Graves' ophthalmopathy and Graves' hyperthyroidism. Amplified TCR beta CDR3 regions were obtained using RNA transcripts as template. A first-round RT-PCR used HTBI primers, followed by a second-round multiplex PCR. MiXCR was run by TCRdb on the multiplex PCR reads, yielding one entry per CDR3 protein. The sample lists 200,000 to 250,000 distinct CDR3 sequences; roughly 21% were seen once. Study findings and constraints: Blood also held most thyroid clonotypes expanded above 0.001 frequency.

This clonotype was found many times. The antigen remains unidentified. The sequencing input was peripheral blood. The receptor was isolated from a woman between 50 and 59 years old with Graves' ophthalmopathy.

In DNA form, the CDR3 reads TGTGCCAGCAGTTCTACCATGATGGAGTATGAAGCTTTCTTT. Its translation: CASSSTMMEYEAFF. The chain links TRBV12-3 or TRBV12-4 to TRBJ1-1; D gene ambiguous. V was clipped by 4 bases and J by 7 bases, with 16 bases between them. CDR3 size: 14 residues.